This T cell receptor beta chain appears in the sequencing data of a study of T cells in tumors after PD-1 blockade (dated by TCRdb to about 2019). General notes on the study: Patients with prior checkpoint blockade, systemic immunosuppressant use, or recent radiotherapy or other anti-cancer therapy within 4 weeks were excluded. Patients received pembrolizumab 200 mg every 3 weeks or cemiplimab 350 mg every 2 weeks. RECIST version 1.1 was the standard used to evaluate clinical response. An average of about 28,000 TCR templates (range about 500-100,000) and 6,041 unique clonotypes was obtained for tumor samples, about 18-fold deeper than single-cell TCR sequencing. Ongoing daily vismodegib 150 mg was also given to a subset of patients during anti-PD-1 treatment. Paired single-cell RNA and TCR sequencing was performed on site-matched tumors from BCC or SCC patients before and after anti-PD-1 therapy.

Broader findings and caveats from the paper: Roughly 40% of TCR clonotypes from the tumor were detected in blood, and certain novel exhausted tumor clones were present in blood collected before treatment, which suggests recruitment from the periphery. Exhausted CD8+ clones expanded after therapy were mostly novel clonotypes undetected pre-treatment, suggesting clonal replacement rather than reinvigoration of pre-existing clones. The source of novel T cell clones was not identified, and lymphoid organs or rare unexpanded clones within the tumor or the tumor periphery could be included among the possible sources. Clonal replacement was observed only between pre- and post-treatment samples and not between two pre-treatment samples, a pattern that was regarded as arguing against biopsy timing or location artifacts.

The immunoSEQ platform was used for deep TCRbeta sequencing. As for the authors' bioinformatics: For further analysis, only productive rearrangements were exported from the immunoSEQ Analyzer. Clones with significant expansion or contraction between timepoints were called with a two-sided binomial test at Bonferroni-corrected P below 0.01. Bulk TCRbeta clonotypes were assigned T cell phenotypes by matching to single-cell RNA+TCR-seq clones sharing the same TCRbeta sequence. Tumor enrichment of a clone was calculated by dividing the clone's tumor frequency by the clone's PBMC frequency, both taken from bulk TCR sequencing. GLIPH was used to sort TCRs into specificity groups, which are clusters of distinct TCRs that likely recognize common antigens through shared CDR3 motifs. TCRdb re-hosts the immuneACCESS table, in-frame sequences only. Its copies lack some clones; in the studies checked, an unresolved V gene accounts for under half of them, and the cause for the rest is not known. That table furnishes V, J and clone size, whereas the DNA furnished D and trimming. In all, the sample holds some 4,500 clones, and nearly 70% of those were seen once. The ten largest clones capture approximately 12% of the sample.

The germline V gene specifies MDHEN as CDR1 and SYDVKM as CDR2. Reading from cysteine to phenylalanine, the CDR3 counts 10 amino acids. The sequence is cut down to CDR3 DNA, 30 bases in frame from base 1. The intended sense of this specimen's time point label: before anti-PD-1 therapy. The tumor biopsies were site-matched, meaning the biopsies were taken from the same primary tumor before and after PD-1 blockade. For bulk TCRbeta sequencing, genomic DNA was extracted from tumor biopsies or peripheral blood, and input amounts ranged from about 600 ng to 6,004 ng. To detect rare clonotypes with greater sensitivity than single-cell TCR sequencing, bulk TCRbeta sequencing was done on the leftover biopsy material. Histologically proven advanced or metastatic basal or squamous cell carcinoma was present in all patients, all of whom were poor candidates for surgical resection. The basal cell carcinoma cohort was made up of around eleven patients, and bulk tumor TCR sequencing was performed for seven or eight of these patients. Fresh biopsies were taken from the primary tumor site, and part of the biopsy material was kept in RNAlater for exome and bulk TCR sequencing.

Note on this clone: There is no known antigen for this receptor. There are no base qualities to consult, and no much larger clone falls within one base.

Rearrangement joined TRBV28 to TRBJ1-1; the D gene remains uncertain. The sequences come from tumor tissue, collected before anti-PD-1 treatment. The sequence came from a human donor with basal cell carcinoma. The CDR3 here reads CATVGFEAFF. At the DNA level, the sequence is TGTGCGACTGTCGGTTTTGAAGCTTTCTTT.